The 23 T cell receptor beta chains below were found in one sample sequenced in a study of shared clonotypes between healthy human individuals. Sequencing used immunoSEQ multiplex PCR; TCRdb keeps in-frame clones, though not all of them. The sample holds about 600,000 clones, approximately 97% seen once. The sequencing sample was made of naive CD4+ T cells sorted from blood. This sample's subset: CD45RA+ positively selected. These receptors all come from a woman between 25 and 40 years old in good health.

This rearrangement joins TRBV6-6 to TRBJ1-5; D is possibly TRBD1 (6 bases). The CDR3 contains 13 residues. CDR1 and CDR2 from the germline V gene are MNHNY and SVGAGI (reference sequence). The ends were cut back, 6 bases at V and 6 bases at J, with 12 bases in the middle. The CDR3 coding sequence is TGTGCCAGCAGCTCGACAGGACGTCAGCCCCAGCATTTT. Its protein product is CASSSTGRQPQHF.

The rearrangement joins TRBV28 to TRBJ2-1; 9 bases agree with TRBD1. The CDR3 consists of 19 residues. V dropped 6 bases and J dropped 1; count of bases not matched to a gene: 16. Germline-derived CDR1 and CDR2 are MDHEN and SYDVKM. The CDR3 here is CASRGGTGMWQGSYNEQFF. CDR3 DNA sequence: TGTGCCAGCAGGGGGGGGACAGGGATGTGGCAAGGTTCCTACAATGAGCAGTTCTTC.

The rearrangement joins TRBV29-1 to TRBJ2-7, with 9 bases lining up with TRBD1. CDR3 length: 12 residues. Trimming removed 4 bases from V and 2 bases from J; junction bases left unmatched: 0. Germline V gene lookup returns CDR1 SQVTM and CDR2 ANQGSEA. CDR3 region: CSVGDRAYEQYF. CDR3 in DNA: TGCAGCGTTGGGGACAGGGCCTACGAGCAGTACTTC.

The chain links TRBV27 to TRBJ1-4, with D perhaps matching TRBD1 (6 bases). V gave up 5 bases and J gave up 8 bases, with 21 bases separating them. Germline CDR1 is MNHEY and CDR2 is SMNVEV (reference sequence). The CDR3 contains 16 residues. CDR3: CASSPGGGAHSEKLFF. CDR3 nucleotide sequence: TGTGCCAGCAGTCCCGGGGGCGGGGCGCATAGCGAAAAACTGTTTTTT.

This chain connects TRBV5-5 to TRBJ2-1; D uncertain. The germline V gene encodes CDR1 SGHKS and CDR2 YYEKEE (reference sequence). V lost 0 bases to trimming and J lost 4 bases, with 8 bases between them. The CDR3 extends over 14 amino acids. The CDR3 DNA reads TGTGCCAGCAGCTTGGGAGGTGATTACAATGAGCAGTTCTTC. Protein: CASSLGGDYNEQFF.

This chain connects TRBV11-2 to TRBJ1-1, with 9 bases identical to TRBD1. Germline V gene data show CDR1 as SGHAT and CDR2 as FQNNGV. J gave up 4 bases and V 1 base, and 4 bases lay outside the gene matches. The CDR3 covers 15 residues. The CDR3 sequence: CASSLAGQGVTEAFF. The CDR3 bases are TGTGCCAGCAGCTTAGCGGGACAGGGAGTCACTGAAGCTTTCTTT.

J is TRBJ1-2 and V is TRBV14, with D possibly being TRBD1 (5 bases). Trimming cost V 7 bases and J 7 bases, with 22 bases left between them. From germline, CDR1 is SGHDN and CDR2 FVKESK. The CDR3 is made up of 15 amino acids. CDR3 coding DNA: TGTGCCAGCACTGAGCGGGGACGCTCCCCCGGTGGCTACACCTTC. It encodes CASTERGRSPGGYTF.

CDR3: CASNTYGTNRYEQYF. In DNA, the CDR3 is TGTGCCAGTAACACCTACGGGACTAACAGATACGAGCAGTACTTC. This chain connects TRBV28 to TRBJ2-7; 7 bases map to TRBD2. Germline V gene data show CDR1 as MDHEN and CDR2 as SYDVKM. With 9 bases clipped from V and 4 bases from J, the junction kept 15 bases outside the gene matches. This CDR3 is built from 15 residues.

The chain couples TRBV30 to TRBJ1-1; a possible D gene is TRBD1 (6 bases). V gave up 8 bases and J gave up 4 bases, with 11 bases separating them. CDR1 is GTSNPN and CDR2 is SVGIG in the germline V gene (reference sequence). The CDR3 covers 11 residues. CDR3 region: CARDTGTEAFF. For the CDR3, the DNA is TGTGCCCGGGACACTGGCACTGAAGCTTTCTTT.

The chain carries TRBV28 and TRBJ1-1; D call uncertain. CDR1 and CDR2 from the germline V gene are MDHEN and SYDVKM. This CDR3 region has 14 residues. The V end was cut by 8 bases, the J end by 1 base, with 14 bases between. The DNA for the CDR3 is TGTGCCAGCCAACCGCCCAGAGAGAACACTGAAGCTTTCTTT. As protein: CASQPPRENTEAFF.

CDR3 DNA: TGCGCCAGCAGCACCCGGGACAGGGGATTCTACGAGCAGTACTTC. This codes for CASSTRDRGFYEQYF. The chain recombines TRBV10-1 with TRBJ2-7; 10 bases align to TRBD1. V trimming: 6 bases; J trimming: 3 bases; junction bases outside the gene matches: 8. Germline CDR1 is WNHNN and CDR2 is SYGVQD (reference sequence). The CDR3 extends over 15 amino acids.

The chain combines TRBV4-2 with TRBJ2-1; 10 bases line up with TRBD2. The CDR3 spans 19 residues. The trim removed 1 base at V and 0 bases at J, leaving 9 bases unmatched. In germline, CDR1 is LGHNA, CDR2 YNFKEQ. The CDR3 protein is CASSQVASGSVGSYNEQFF. In DNA, the CDR3 is TGTGCCAGCAGCCAAGTGGCTAGCGGGAGCGTTGGCTCCTACAATGAGCAGTTCTTC.

The chain carries TRBV9 and TRBJ2-7; TRBD2 agrees at 9 bases. Germline V gene lookup returns CDR1 SGDLS and CDR2 YYNGEE. Trimming removed 3 bases from V and 5 bases from J; junction bases left unmatched: 9. The CDR3 runs 15 residues. CDR3 residues: CASSEGVAGVHEQYF. The DNA of the CDR3 is TGTGCCAGCAGCGAGGGGGTAGCGGGAGTCCACGAGCAGTACTTC.

This sequence joins TRBV10-3 and TRBJ1-3; D gene uncertain. Germline V CDR1 and CDR2: ENHRY, SYGVKD. CDR3 length equals 16 residues. The germline V and J ends were trimmed by 2 bases and 0 bases, with 11 bases remaining between them. The CDR3 protein is CAISEGPENSGNTIYF. The CDR3 bases are TGTGCCATCAGTGAGGGCCCTGAGAACTCTGGAAACACCATATATTTT.

CDR3 amino acids: CASSQPRDSDYEQYF. CDR3 sequence (DNA): TGCGCCAGCAGCCAACCCCGGGACAGTGACTACGAGCAGTACTTC. The J gene is TRBJ2-7, the V gene TRBV4-1, with 7 bases identical to TRBD1. Germline trimming cut 2 bases from V and 3 bases from J; bases unmatched to any gene: 7. The CDR3 has 15 residues. Germline V CDR1 and CDR2: MGHRA, YSYEKL.

V usage is TRBV5-1 and J usage is TRBJ2-2; TRBD1 agrees at 10 bases. CDR3 length: 14 residues. Germline V gene lookup returns CDR1 SGHRS and CDR2 YFSETQ. The V and J ends lost 3 bases and 6 bases, in that order; junction bases with no gene match: 2. In DNA, the CDR3 is TGCGCCAGCAGCTCCGGACAGGGGGCCGGGGAGCTGTTTTTT. This sequence encodes CASSSGQGAGELFF. The whole variable domain, filled in from reference TRBV5-1 and TRBJ2-2, reads KAGVTQTPRYLIKTRGQQVTLSCSPISGHRSVSWYQQTPGQGLQFLFEYFSETQRNKGNFPGRFSGRQFSNSRSEMNVSTLELGDSALYLCASSSGQGAGELFFGEGSRLTVL.

A few counts support this clone. This chain joins TRBV18 and TRBJ1-2; unclear D gene. Between the trimmed V and J ends, which lost 3 bases and 8 bases, there was a span of 7 bases. Germline values: CDR1 KGHSH, CDR2 LQKENI. The CDR3 runs to 11 residues. The CDR3 loop is CASSPDQGYTF. The CDR3 DNA reads as TGTGCCAGCTCACCGGATCAGGGCTACACCTTC.

This rearrangement joins TRBV19 to TRBJ1-5, with 9 bases that match TRBD1. The CDR3 runs to 16 residues. From germline, CDR1 is LNHDA and CDR2 SQIVND (reference sequence). Trimming cost V 7 bases and J 1 base; bases outside gene matches: 8. The CDR3 protein is CASTHGQGRSNQPQHF. CDR3 nucleotide sequence: TGTGCCAGTACCCACGGACAGGGGAGAAGCAATCAGCCCCAGCATTTT. The full variable domain, with the rest looked up from reference TRBV19 and TRBJ1-5, is DGGITQSPKYLFRKEGQNVTLSCEQNLNHDAMYWYRQDPGQGLRLIYYSQIVNDFQKGDIAEGYSVSREKKESFPLTVTSAQKNPTAFYLCASTHGQGRSNQPQHFGDGTRLSIL.

The chain combines TRBV19 with TRBJ2-1; perhaps TRBD1 as D (6 bases). The CDR3 is made up of 16 amino acids. The germline V gene encodes CDR1 LNHDA and CDR2 SQIVND (reference sequence). Trimming cost V 3 bases and J 4 bases, with 16 bases left between them. This CDR3 reads CASSILWDNTYNEQFF. CDR3 DNA sequence: TGTGCCAGTAGTATTCTATGGGACAATACGTACAATGAGCAGTTCTTC.

The rearrangement uses TRBV28 and TRBJ2-3, with TRBD2 matching 9 bases. The trim removed 6 bases at V and 2 bases at J, leaving 12 bases unmatched. Germline V lookup: CDR1 MDHEN, CDR2 SYDVKM. The CDR3 is 17 residues long. In DNA form, the CDR3 reads TGTGCCAGCAGGCACCGAGGGGCGGGGGGGACCACAGATACGCAGTATTTT. Its protein product is CASRHRGAGGTTDTQYF.

This rearrangement joins TRBV5-5 to TRBJ1-5; no clear D. This CDR3 spans 14 amino acids. V lost 4 bases, J lost 3 bases, and 11 bases lay in between. Looked up from germline, CDR1 is SGHKS and CDR2 is YYEKEE (reference sequence). The CDR3 loop is CASSPRPDNQPQHF. The CDR3 coding sequence is TGTGCCAGCAGCCCGCGACCGGACAATCAGCCCCAGCATTTT.

The chain employs TRBV4-1 and TRBJ2-1; possibly TRBD2 for D (6 bases). The germline V gene encodes CDR1 MGHRA and CDR2 YSYEKL. The length of the CDR3 is 18 residues. The V gene lost 4 bases and the J gene lost 0 bases, with 19 bases spanning the gap. Written as DNA, the CDR3 is TGCGCCAGCAGCCCTCGGGGCGGGGACTCTACCTCCTACAATGAGCAGTTCTTC. Its protein product is CASSPRGGDSTSYNEQFF.

V is TRBV15 and J is TRBJ1-4; possibly TRBD1 for D (6 bases). V gave up 4 bases and J gave up 7 bases, with 16 bases separating them. Germline CDR1 is LNHNV and CDR2 is YYDKDF (reference sequence). The CDR3 has 15 residues. The DNA of the CDR3 is TGTGCCACCAGCAAACAACAGGGACCTATTGAAAAACTGTTTTTT. Protein sequence: CATSKQQGPIEKLFF.